One TCR beta chain is described in this entry. Its antigen is unknown. Blood specimens came from baseline, cycle 4 day 1, and cycle 7 day 1. V dropped 5 bases and J dropped 2 bases, with 14 bases sitting between them. In germline, CDR1 is SGHDT, CDR2 YYEEEE. The CDR3 is 14 amino acids. This sample was included in a study of OX40 agonist ivuxolimab in advanced cancers. Study context: Ivuxolimab was administered intravenously to patients at 0.01 to 10 mg/kg every 2 weeks. The study's findings and limits: CD8+ T cells (on average) carried more expanded clones than CD4+ T cells.

Measured with immunoSEQ multiplex PCR; TCRdb has only the in-frame clones, and not every one. The sample records 57,000 or so clones, over 90% being singletons. The source of this sequence is an adult with an advanced solid tumor such as melanoma, head and neck, liver or kidney cancer. This specimen was CD4+ or CD8+ T cells sorted from blood, taken in a trial of the OX40 agonist ivuxolimab. The genes are TRBV5-6 and TRBJ2-7, with D hard to call. The CDR3 region is CASRREDLAYEQYF. The CDR3 DNA is TGTGCCAGCAGGAGAGAGGACCTCGCCTACGAGCAGTACTTC. Full variable domain (missing parts from reference TRBV5-6 and TRBJ2-7): DAGVTQSPTHLIKTRGQQVTLRCSPKSGHDTVSWYQQALGQGPQFIFQYYEEEERQRGNFPDRFSGHQFPNYSSELNVNALLLGDSALYLCASRREDLAYEQYFGPGTRLTVT.